This T cell receptor (beta chain) was sequenced for a study of blood T cell repertoires in COVID-19. Across the whole study: The samples span acute and convalescent COVID-19 from the United States, Italy and Spain. The analysed material was cDNA or gDNA that came from T cells, B-cell-depleted T cells, or PBMCs.

In the study's own analysis: Cell counts per sample came from amplifying reference gene primers. Measured with immunoSEQ multiplex PCR; TCRdb has only the in-frame clones, and not every one. V and J calls and clone size are given by that table; D and trimming were obtained from the DNA. The repertoire has 150,000 to 200,000 clones, approximately 90% of them found once; the top ten carry 2% to 2.5%. Germline V lookup: CDR1 MNHEY, CDR2 SVGEGT. Trimming cost V 4 bases and J 8 bases; bases outside gene matches: 3. This CDR3 is built from 12 residues. Participants had their cohort set by participant-reported clinical history.

The sequencing sample was made of PBMCs or T cells enriched from blood (not recorded which). This clonotype was obtained from a woman aged 25 to 45 who had recovered from COVID-19. V usage is TRBV6-2 or TRBV6-3 and J usage is TRBJ1-2; 8 positions match TRBD1. CDR3 sequence (DNA): TGTGCCAGCAGTTCCACAGGGGGAGGCTACACCTTC. It specifies CASSSTGGGYTF.